The 25 T cell receptor beta chains below were found in one sample sequenced in a study of blood T cell repertoires in COVID-19. The assay was immunoSEQ multiplex PCR, and TCRdb's table has in-frame clones only and misses some. The repertoire includes about 270,000 clones, about 89% of them detected once, and about 10% sits in the top ten. Sequencing input: peripheral blood. These receptors all stem from a man aged 40-49 years with active or convalescent COVID-19.

Concerning this clone itself: Other DNA variants within this sample encode the same CDR3. The chain combines TRBV7-9 with TRBJ1-2; the D gene is possibly TRBD1 (5 bases). Germline CDR1 and CDR2: SEHNR and FQNEAQ (reference sequence). This CDR3 is built from 13 residues. Trimming left V 5 bases short and J 4 bases short, with 11 bases between. CDR3 in DNA: TGTGCCAGCAGCCTCGGGGGTTCCTATGGCTACACCTTC. It codes for CASSLGGSYGYTF.

For the CDR3, the DNA is TGTGCCAGCAGCCAAGTCGGACAGCGGGGGACGGACCGGGAGCTGTTTTTT. It translates to CASSQVGQRGTDRELFF. J is TRBJ2-2 and V is TRBV4-2, with 8 bases matching TRBD2. The J segment lost 9 bases and the V segment lost 1 base, leaving 13 bases of the junction unmatched. Germline CDR1 reads LGHNA; CDR2 reads YNFKEQ. The length of the CDR3 is 17 residues.

V and J are TRBV3-1 (or the pseudogene TRBV3-2) and TRBJ1-2; 8 positions agree with TRBD1. With 4 bases clipped from V and 7 bases from J, the junction kept 14 bases outside the gene matches. Germline assignment: CDR1 LGHDT and CDR2 YNNKEL (reference sequence). This CDR3 spans 16 amino acids. The CDR3 loop is CASSPTQGAHVGGYTF. The CDR3 DNA is TGTGCCAGCAGCCCAACGCAGGGGGCGCATGTTGGTGGCTACACCTTC.

The J gene is TRBJ2-7, the V gene TRBV13, with 7 bases identical to TRBD1. This CDR3 spans 14 amino acids. V trimming: 5 bases; J trimming: 6 bases; junction bases outside the gene matches: 10. The V gene's germline CDR1 is PRHDT and CDR2 FYEKMQ (reference sequence). For the CDR3, the DNA is TGTGCCAGCAGCATCACCGGGGACAGAGGCGAGCAGTACTTC. It encodes CASSITGDRGEQYF. Based on the CDR3 plus reference TRBV13 and TRBJ2-7, the full variable domain is AAGVIQSPRHLIKEKRETATLKCYPIPRHDTVYWYQQGPGQDPQFLISFYEKMQSDKGSIPDRFSAQQFSDYHSELNMSSLELGDSALYFCASSITGDRGEQYFGPGTRLTVT.

This rearrangement joins TRBV10-3 to TRBJ1-2, with 8 bases lining up with TRBD1. Germline CDR1 and CDR2: ENHRY and SYGVKD. The CDR3 spans 14 residues. Unmatched junction bases numbered 10, after V lost 5 bases and J lost 8 bases. DNA of the CDR3: TGTGCCATCAGTCGGACAGGGATTGAGGTCGGCTACACCTTC. Translation gives CAISRTGIEVGYTF.

This chain connects TRBV7-6 to TRBJ2-6; 7 nucleotides align to TRBD1. V gave up 1 base and J gave up 0 bases; unmatched junction bases: 6. This CDR3 region has 18 residues. Germline CDR1 is SGHVS and CDR2 is FNYEAQ. The CDR3 sequence is CASSLGGQAGSGANVLTF. The CDR3 nucleotides are TGTGCCAGCAGCTTAGGAGGACAGGCAGGCTCTGGGGCCAACGTCCTGACTTTC. The whole variable domain, filled in from reference TRBV7-6 and TRBJ2-6, reads GAGVSQSPRYKVTKRGQDVALRCDPISGHVSLYWYRQALGQGPEFLTYFNYEAQQDKSGLPNDRFSAERPEGSISTLTIQRTEQRDSAMYRCASSLGGQAGSGANVLTFGAGSRLTVL.

The genes are TRBV28 and TRBJ2-5, with D possibly matching TRBD1 (6 bases). Germline CDR1 is MDHEN and CDR2 is SYDVKM. The germline V and J ends were trimmed by 5 bases and 0 bases, with 16 bases remaining between them. CDR3 length equals 16 residues. CDR3 nucleotides: TGTGCCAGCAGTGGCACAGGGATTGGCTACCAAGAGACCCAGTACTTC. This sequence encodes CASSGTGIGYQETQYF.

This chain joins TRBV12-3 or TRBV12-4 and TRBJ1-2; maybe TRBD1 (6 bases). The V gene lost 7 bases and the J gene lost 13 bases, with 22 bases spanning the gap. The CDR3 is 13 amino acids. The CDR3 here is CASTRGGGSESTF. The DNA for the CDR3 is TGTGCCAGCACCCGGGGAGGGGGGTCGGAAAGCACCTTC.

The genes are TRBV4-2 and TRBJ1-2; 7 bases are a match to TRBD1. J gave up 1 base and V 8 bases, and 1 base lay outside the gene matches. Germline CDR1 and CDR2: LGHNA and YNFKEQ. The CDR3 loop spans 12 amino acids. The DNA of the CDR3 is TGTGCCAGCCGGGACAGTAACTATGGCTACACCTTC. Translated: CASRDSNYGYTF.

This chain joins TRBV24-1 and TRBJ2-1; weak D call: TRBD2 (5 bases). Germline loops: CDR1 KGHDR, CDR2 SFDVKD. Trimming removed 2 bases from V and 2 bases from J, with 12 bases in between. The CDR3 is 16 residues long. CDR3 in amino acids: CATSDSRTEPYNEQFF. As DNA, the CDR3 is TGTGCCACCAGTGATTCCCGGACTGAACCCTACAATGAGCAGTTCTTC.

This clone was detected ten times or more. V usage is TRBV20-1 and J usage is TRBJ1-6, with 7 bases identical to TRBD1. J lost 6 bases, V lost 3 bases, and 2 bases had no gene match. CDR1 is DFQATT, CDR2 SNEGSKA, per germline (reference sequence). This CDR3 is 13 amino acids long. The CDR3 loop is CSASRDSNSPLHF. CDR3 DNA: TGCAGTGCTAGTAGGGACAGTAATTCACCCCTCCACTTT.

The chain is built from TRBV11-2 and TRBJ2-3, with 8 bases fitting TRBD1. From germline, CDR1 is SGHAT and CDR2 FQNNGV. The trim removed 3 bases at V and 3 bases at J, leaving 5 bases unmatched. The CDR3 is 15 residues long. CDR3 amino acids: CASSFGQGTTDTQYF. CDR3 nucleotides: TGTGCCAGCAGCTTCGGACAGGGCACGACAGATACGCAGTATTTT.

The chain joins TRBV29-1 to TRBJ1-1; TRBD1 matches at 8 bases. CDR3 length: 12 residues. Germline CDR1 reads SQVTM; CDR2 reads ANQGSEA. With 7 bases clipped from V and 4 bases from J, the junction kept 5 bases outside the gene matches. The CDR3 DNA is TGCAGCGGTGGACAGGGTGGCACTGAAGCTTTCTTT. Translation: CSGGQGGTEAFF.

This clone is deemed medium-sized. This chain uses TRBV5-5 with TRBJ1-2; the D is unclear. Germline lookup yields CDR1 SGHKS and CDR2 YYEKEE (reference sequence). Trimming removed 4 bases at V and 0 bases at J, with 13 bases between. CDR3 length: 15 residues. The CDR3 is CASSLVEGPNYGYTF. Written as DNA, the CDR3 is TGTGCCAGCAGCCTGGTAGAGGGCCCTAACTATGGCTACACCTTC.

This chain links TRBV4-1 with TRBJ1-4; D perhaps matches TRBD1 (5 bases). V gave up 4 bases and J gave up 2 bases, with 14 bases separating them. The CDR3 has 16 residues. CDR1 MGHRA and CDR2 YSYEKL come from the germline V gene. As DNA, the CDR3 is TGCGCCAGCAGCCTGCACCGGGACTCTACTAATGAAAAACTGTTTTTT. It specifies CASSLHRDSTNEKLFF.

This clone was observed a few times. The rearrangement uses TRBV5-4 and TRBJ1-2; D may be TRBD1 (5 bases). Germline V CDR1 and CDR2: SGHNT, YYREEE (reference sequence). Trimming cost V 0 bases and J 1 base, with 7 bases left between them. The CDR3 covers 14 residues. The CDR3 sequence: CASSLDRNNYGYTF. The CDR3 nucleotides are TGTGCCAGCAGCTTGGACAGGAATAACTATGGCTACACCTTC.

The chain links TRBV28 to TRBJ2-1; no clear D. The V and J ends lost 5 bases and 0 bases respectively, with 5 bases between them. Germline-derived CDR1 and CDR2 are MDHEN and SYDVKM. The CDR3 is 13 residues long. The CDR3: CASSEFSYNEQFF. CDR3 nucleotides: TGTGCCAGCAGTGAGTTCTCCTACAATGAGCAGTTCTTC.

Turning to this clone: The same CDR3 can be traced to other DNA sequences in this sample. The chain recombines TRBV5-1 with TRBJ1-4, with 7 bases aligning to TRBD1. Germline CDR1 is SGHRS and CDR2 is YFSETQ. This CDR3 spans 15 amino acids. With V trimmed by 2 bases and J by 0 bases, 1 base remained unmatched. The CDR3 nucleotides are TGCGCCAGCAGCTTAGGGACAGCAACTAATGAAAAACTGTTTTTT. Amino acids: CASSLGTATNEKLFF.

This CDR3 reads CASSQGQGAKNIQYF. The CDR3 DNA sequence: TGCGCCAGCAGCCAAGGACAGGGAGCCAAAAACATTCAGTACTTC. The J gene is TRBJ2-4, the V gene TRBV4-1; 7 positions match TRBD1. The germline V gene has CDR1 MGHRA and CDR2 YSYEKL. The CDR3 has 15 residues. Germline trimming cut 1 base from V and 0 bases from J; bases unmatched to any gene: 0.

The gene calls are TRBV11-3 and TRBJ2-3, with D perhaps matching TRBD2 (5 bases). The CDR3 length is 14 residues. V was pared by 4 bases and J by 4 bases, with 12 bases between. Germline CDR1 reads SGHNT; CDR2 reads YENEEA. CDR3 in DNA: TGTGCCAGCAGCTCACACCCGGGGTCAGATACGCAGTATTTT. This translates into CASSSHPGSDTQYF. Based on the CDR3 plus reference TRBV11-3 and TRBJ2-3, the full variable domain is EAGVVQSPRYKIIEKKQPVAFWCNPISGHNTLYWYLQNLGQGPELLIRYENEEAVDDSQLPKDRFSAERLKGVDSTLKIQPAELGDSAVYLCASSSHPGSDTQYFGPGTRLTVL.

The chain uses TRBV7-3 and TRBJ2-2; D remains unclear. V was cut by 2 bases and J by 0 bases, with 7 bases left in between. CDR1 is SGHTA and CDR2 is FQGTGA in the germline V gene. The CDR3 is 15 residues long. The CDR3 spells CASSLSFANTGELFF. The CDR3 DNA is TGTGCCAGCAGCTTATCTTTCGCGAACACCGGGGAGCTGTTTTTT.

The rearrangement links TRBV5-1 to TRBJ1-5, with unresolved D. V was shortened by 0 bases and J by 5 bases, with 12 bases between the two germline ends. CDR1 is SGHRS and CDR2 is YFSETQ in the germline V gene. The CDR3 extends over 15 amino acids. This chain's CDR3 is CASSLAVQSYQPQHF. The CDR3 nucleotides are TGCGCCAGCAGCTTGGCCGTACAGAGCTATCAGCCCCAGCATTTT.

The gene calls are TRBV5-4 and TRBJ1-6; possibly TRBD1 for D (5 bases). V lost 5 bases and J 3 bases, leaving 12 bases between the germline ends. Germline V gene lookup returns CDR1 SGHNT and CDR2 YYREEE (reference sequence). This CDR3 has 15 residues. This CDR3 reads CASSSRDFYNSPLHF. In nucleotides, the CDR3 is TGTGCCAGCAGTAGCCGGGACTTCTATAATTCACCCCTCCACTTT.

This clone was observed a single time. This sequence joins TRBV29-1 and TRBJ2-7; a weak D match, TRBD1 (7 bases). The germline V and J ends were trimmed by 2 bases and 4 bases, with 18 bases remaining between them. This CDR3 region has 15 residues. Germline CDR1 reads SQVTM; CDR2 reads ANQGSEA. The DNA of the CDR3 is TGCAGCGTTGAAATAACGGCAGGGGGGAGATACGAGCAGTACTTC. It yields the protein CSVEITAGGRYEQYF.

V gene TRBV6-5 combines with J gene TRBJ1-6; no definite D call. The ends were cut back, 6 bases at V and 3 bases at J, with 9 bases in the middle. CDR1 is MNHEY, CDR2 SVGAGI, per germline. The CDR3 has 14 residues. The CDR3 bases are TGTGCCAGCAGGACTAGGAACTATAATTCACCCCTCCACTTT. Translating it yields CASRTRNYNSPLHF.